The 15 T cell receptor beta chains below come from one sample, sequenced in a study of T cell repertoires in cytomegalovirus infection (dated by TCRdb to between 2019 and 2020). Antigens for these TCRs are unknown. The sample's treatment or condition label is to be understood as: in vitro stimulation with specific CMV peptide epitopes to enrich CMV-specific T cells. The data were produced on an Illumina HiSeq 1500. TCRdb trimmed the raw reads at Q25, called clones with MiXCR and kept productive beta chains. Each entry merges the rows of one CDR3 protein and shows their most common DNA and genes. Here the sample has about 340,000 distinct CDR3 sequences; about 29% occur a single time. Of the sample, 20% falls within the top ten clones. Material: cultured PBMCs, obtained from culture after CMV antigen stimulation. The receptors come from a human donor in good health (CMV status not recorded). Some clones in this sample may be carry-over from other donors' samples.

The V gene is TRBV13, the J gene TRBJ2-2, with 8 bases lining up with TRBD2. The V gene end was trimmed by 3 bases and the J gene end by 5 bases; junction bases not matched to a gene: 8. The CDR3 consists of 16 residues. CDR1 is PRHDT, CDR2 FYEKMQ, per germline (reference sequence). CDR3 sequence: CASSLYRAGGTGELFF. The DNA of the CDR3 is TGTGCCAGCAGCTTGTACCGGGCGGGAGGTACCGGGGAGCTGTTTTTT.

A remark on this clonotype: An end of the junction does not agree with germline; a read error may underlie this. In nucleotides, the CDR3 is TGCAGCGTTCAAGAGACAACCAGTTGGGGCAATGAGCAGTTCTTC. It codes for CSVQETTSWGNEQFF. V gene TRBV29-1 combines with J gene TRBJ2-1; no reliable D call. Germline loops: CDR1 SQVTM, CDR2 ANQGSEA. The CDR3 consists of 15 residues.

This clonotype has only a few counts. This chain connects TRBV19 to TRBJ2-5, with 8 bases that match TRBD2. The CDR3 has 15 residues. Germline loops: CDR1 LNHDA, CDR2 SQIVND (reference sequence). V trimming: 3 bases; J trimming: 5 bases; junction bases outside the gene matches: 8. The CDR3 sequence is CASSMSSGGAETQYF. The CDR3 DNA reads TGTGCCAGTAGTATGAGCAGCGGGGGAGCCGAGACCCAGTACTTC.

This clonotype has a handful of counts. This rearrangement joins TRBV7-2 to TRBJ2-7; no clear D gene. This CDR3 is built from 12 residues. Trimming shortened V by 4 bases and J by 3 bases, and 7 bases separated the two germline ends. Germline CDR1 reads SGHTA; CDR2 reads FQGNSA. The CDR3 DNA reads TGTGCCAGCAGCTCGATGGGCTACGAGCAGTACTTC. It yields the protein CASSSMGYEQYF.

This clonotype was picked up a small number of times. The V call is TRBV11-2, the J call TRBJ2-7; 7 bases are a match to TRBD2. V shed 5 bases and J 1 base; nucleotides not matched to a gene: 8. CDR1 and CDR2 (germline): SGHAT, FQNNGV. The CDR3 totals 15 residues. CDR3 protein: CASSVSSGPSYEQYF. CDR3 DNA sequence: TGTGCCAGCAGCGTCTCTAGCGGCCCATCCTACGAGCAGTACTTC.

This clonotype was found a few times. This rearrangement joins TRBV2 to TRBJ1-1; D is undetermined. V was cut by 6 bases and J by 5 bases, with 4 bases left in between. Per germline, CDR1 SNHLY and CDR2 FYNNEI. The CDR3 consists of 10 residues. CDR3 sequence: CASRGTEAFF. The CDR3 nucleotides are TGTGCCAGCAGAGGGACTGAAGCTTTCTTT.

This chain links TRBV28 with TRBJ1-6, with unresolved D. Germline V gene data show CDR1 as MDHEN and CDR2 as SYDVKM. The CDR3 has 11 residues. The V end was cut by 7 bases, the J end by 10 bases, with 8 bases between. CDR3 nucleotides: TGTGCCAGCAAGGAGGAATCACCCCTCCACTTT. Translation: CASKEESPLHF.

This clonotype appeared many times. This chain connects TRBV7-2 to TRBJ1-5; D perhaps matches TRBD1 (5 bases). Per the germline V gene, CDR1 is SGHTA and CDR2 is FQGNSA. V lost 3 bases and J 10 bases, leaving 13 bases between the germline ends. The CDR3 runs to 13 residues. This chain's CDR3 is CASSLGEVEPQHF. The CDR3 region has the DNA TGTGCCAGCAGCTTGGGGGAGGTGGAACCCCAGCATTTT.

The chain couples TRBV27 to TRBJ2-1; 7 bases agree with TRBD2. Trimming cost V 5 bases and J 0 bases; bases outside gene matches: 10. This CDR3 comprises 17 residues. In germline, CDR1 is MNHEY, CDR2 SMNVEV (reference sequence). The CDR3 DNA reads as TGTGCCAGCAGTAGCCCAGCGGGGTTTAGCTCCTACAATGAGCAGTTCTTC. Its translation is CASSSPAGFSSYNEQFF.

Ten or more counts support this clonotype. The chain links TRBV7-2 to TRBJ1-2; D not resolved. CDR1 and CDR2 from the germline V gene are SGHTA and FQGNSA. The CDR3 loop spans 11 amino acids. V shed 3 bases and J shed 3 bases, with 2 bases lying between them. CDR3 sequence reads: CASSFYYGYTF. For the CDR3, the DNA is TGTGCCAGCAGCTTTTACTATGGCTACACCTTC. Full variable domain (remainder filled in from reference TRBV7-2 and TRBJ1-2): GAGVSQSPSNKVTEKGKDVELRCDPISGHTALYWYRQSLGQGLEFLIYFQGNSAPDKSGLPSDRFSAERTGGSVSTLTIQRTQQEDSAVYLCASSFYYGYTFGSGTRLTVV.

This chain links TRBV5-4 with TRBJ2-5, with TRBD1 identical over 7 bases. Germline lookup yields CDR1 SGHNT and CDR2 YYREEE (reference sequence). Unmatched junction bases numbered 9, after V lost 3 bases and J lost 1 base. This CDR3 is 16 amino acids long. CDR3 residues: CASSSSGKGAQETQYF. DNA of the CDR3: TGTGCCAGCAGCTCTTCTGGGAAGGGGGCCCAAGAGACCCAGTACTTC.

The chain couples TRBV28 to TRBJ2-4; 12 bases fit TRBD1. This CDR3 is 14 amino acids long. Germline V gives CDR1 MDHEN, CDR2 SYDVKM. The V gene end was trimmed by 6 bases and the J gene end by 6 bases; junction bases not matched to a gene: 3. Written as DNA, the CDR3 is TGTGCCAGCAGAGGGGGACAGGGGGCAAACATTCAGTACTTC. This encodes CASRGGQGANIQYF.

This clonotype came up a few times. The chain carries TRBV5-6 and TRBJ1-2; no firm D call. CDR1 and CDR2 from the germline V gene are SGHDT and YYEEEE. The ends were cut back, 1 base at V and 0 bases at J, with 13 bases in the middle. The CDR3 has 16 residues. CDR3 in amino acids: CASSLLQAVANYGYTF. In nucleotides, the CDR3 is TGTGCCAGCAGCTTGTTACAAGCGGTAGCTAACTATGGCTACACCTTC.

This clonotype showed up just a few times. The V and J genes are TRBV6-1 and TRBJ2-7; 14 bases agree with TRBD2. Per the germline V gene, CDR1 is MNHNS and CDR2 is SASEGT. This CDR3 has 16 residues. The V gene end was trimmed by 8 bases and the J gene end by 2 bases; junction bases not matched to a gene: 8. CDR3 nucleotides: TGTGCCAGCTTTCCGGGACTAGCGGGAGCGCCCTACGAGCAGTACTTC. Protein product: CASFPGLAGAPYEQYF.

The rearrangement joins TRBV19 to TRBJ1-2; TRBD1 agrees at 9 bases. Unmatched junction bases numbered 8, after V lost 1 base and J lost 2 bases. Germline loops: CDR1 LNHDA, CDR2 SQIVND (reference sequence). CDR3 size: 17 residues. This CDR3 reads CASSIGKTGGANYGYTF. CDR3 nucleotide sequence: TGTGCCAGTAGTATAGGAAAAACAGGGGGCGCGAACTATGGCTACACCTTC.